This TCR beta chain was captured by sequencing in a study of CD8 T cells in ankylosing spondylitis. TCRdb recomputed calls from the 5' RACE reads with MiXCR, one row per CDR3 protein. The table records roughly 700,000 distinct CDR3 sequences, under 20% of them present only once. This clonotype was seen repeatedly, ten times or more. The target antigen is unknown. The germline gene is not matched at one end of the junction; a read error may be the cause. Study-level points and caveats: Significantly higher representation of disease-linked clones was reported for matched ankylosing spondylitis synovial fluid. For ankylosing spondylitis blood, a TCR beta motif of about 8 highly homologous variants appeared characteristic.

The CDR3 consists of 14 residues. Germline CDR1 is SGHRS and CDR2 is YFSETQ. Sequenced material: blood, either unsorted or a sorted T cell fraction (not recorded which). This clonotype was sampled from a male donor with ankylosing spondylitis. The rearrangement joins TRBV5-1 to TRBJ2-7; TRBD1 matches 11 bases. The CDR3 DNA follows: TGTGCCAGCAGCTCCGGGACAGGGGGCTACGAGCAGTACTTC. Protein sequence: CASSSGTGGYEQYF.